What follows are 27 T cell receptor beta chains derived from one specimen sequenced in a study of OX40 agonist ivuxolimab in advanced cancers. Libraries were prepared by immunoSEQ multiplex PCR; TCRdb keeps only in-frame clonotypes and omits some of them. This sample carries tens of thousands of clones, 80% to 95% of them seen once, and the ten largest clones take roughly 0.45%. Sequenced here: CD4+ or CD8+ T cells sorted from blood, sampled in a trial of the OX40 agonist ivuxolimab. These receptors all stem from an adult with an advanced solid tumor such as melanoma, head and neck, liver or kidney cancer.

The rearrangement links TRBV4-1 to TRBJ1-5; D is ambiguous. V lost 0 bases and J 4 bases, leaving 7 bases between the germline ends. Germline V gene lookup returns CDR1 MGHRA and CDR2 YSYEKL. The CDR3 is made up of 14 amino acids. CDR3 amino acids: CASSQEGDNQPQHF. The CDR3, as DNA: TGCGCCAGCAGCCAAGAGGGTGATAATCAGCCCCAGCATTTT.

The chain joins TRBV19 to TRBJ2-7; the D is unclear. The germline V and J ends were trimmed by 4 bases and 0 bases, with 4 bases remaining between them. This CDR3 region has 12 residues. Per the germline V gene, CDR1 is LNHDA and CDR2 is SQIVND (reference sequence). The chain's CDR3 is CASSTTSYEQYF. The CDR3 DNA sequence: TGTGCCAGTAGTACGACCTCCTACGAGCAGTACTTC.

The chain's CDR3 is CASSPRLAGVVTDTQYF. The DNA for the CDR3 is TGTGCCAGCAGCCCGAGACTAGCGGGAGTTGTAACAGATACGCAGTATTTT. The chain couples TRBV14 to TRBJ2-3; 12 bases line up with TRBD2. The CDR3 is made up of 17 amino acids. V shed 4 bases and J 3 bases; nucleotides not matched to a gene: 8. CDR1 is SGHDN, CDR2 FVKESK, per germline.

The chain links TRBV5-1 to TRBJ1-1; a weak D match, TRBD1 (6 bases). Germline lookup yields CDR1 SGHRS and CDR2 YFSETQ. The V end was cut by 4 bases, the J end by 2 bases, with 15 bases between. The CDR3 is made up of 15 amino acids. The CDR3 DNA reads TGCGCCAGCAGCACAACCGGGACACACAACACTGAAGCTTTCTTT. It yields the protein CASSTTGTHNTEAFF.

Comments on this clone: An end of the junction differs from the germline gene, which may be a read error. This CDR3 reads CVSSLGFRSNTGELFF. Written as DNA, the CDR3 is TGCGTCAGCAGCTTGGGATTTCGCTCGAACACCGGGGAGCTGTTTTTT. This rearrangement joins TRBV5-1 to TRBJ2-2; no clear D. Germline V lookup: CDR1 SGHRS, CDR2 YFSETQ. The CDR3 loop spans 16 amino acids.

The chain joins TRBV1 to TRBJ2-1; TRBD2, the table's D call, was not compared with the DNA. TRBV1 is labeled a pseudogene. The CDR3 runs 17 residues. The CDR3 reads CTSSRPLTSGRLDEQFF. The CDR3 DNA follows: TGCACCAGCAGCCGACCTTTGACTAGCGGGAGGTTGGATGAGCAGTTCTTC.

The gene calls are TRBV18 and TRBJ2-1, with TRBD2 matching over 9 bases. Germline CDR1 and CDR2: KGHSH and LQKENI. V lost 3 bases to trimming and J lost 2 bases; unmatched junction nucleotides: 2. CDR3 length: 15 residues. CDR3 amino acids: CASSPLAGTYNEQFF. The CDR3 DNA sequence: TGTGCCAGCTCACCTCTAGCGGGGACCTACAATGAGCAGTTCTTC.

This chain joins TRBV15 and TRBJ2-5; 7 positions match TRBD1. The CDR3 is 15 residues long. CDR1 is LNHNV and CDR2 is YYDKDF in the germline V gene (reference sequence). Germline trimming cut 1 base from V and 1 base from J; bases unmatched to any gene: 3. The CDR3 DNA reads TGTGCCACCAGCAGAGGACAGGGTCTCCAAGAGACCCAGTACTTC. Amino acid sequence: CATSRGQGLQETQYF. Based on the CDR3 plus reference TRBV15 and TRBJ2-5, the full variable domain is DAMVIQNPRYQVTQFGKPVTLSCSQTLNHNVMYWYQQKSSQAPKLLFHYYDKDFNNEADTPDNFQSRRPNTSFCFLDIRSPGLGDTAMYLCATSRGQGLQETQYFGPGTRLLVL.

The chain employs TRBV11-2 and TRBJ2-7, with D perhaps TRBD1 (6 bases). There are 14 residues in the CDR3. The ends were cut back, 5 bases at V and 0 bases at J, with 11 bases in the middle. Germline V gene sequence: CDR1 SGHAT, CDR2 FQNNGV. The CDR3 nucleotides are TGTGCCAGCAGCCCAAGACAGGACTCCTACGAGCAGTACTTC. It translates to CASSPRQDSYEQYF.

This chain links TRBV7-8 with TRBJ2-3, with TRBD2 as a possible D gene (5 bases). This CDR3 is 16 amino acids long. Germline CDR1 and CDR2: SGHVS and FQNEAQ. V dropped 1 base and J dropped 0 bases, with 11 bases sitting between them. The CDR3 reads CASSLVFRTSTDTQYF. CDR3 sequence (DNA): TGTGCCAGCAGCTTAGTCTTCAGGACTAGCACAGATACGCAGTATTTT.

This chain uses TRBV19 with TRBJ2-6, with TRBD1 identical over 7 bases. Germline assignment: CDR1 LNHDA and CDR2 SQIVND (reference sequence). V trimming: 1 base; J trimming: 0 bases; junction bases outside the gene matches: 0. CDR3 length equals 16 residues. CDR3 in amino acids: CASSIGDSSGANVLTF. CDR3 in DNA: TGTGCCAGTAGTATAGGGGACAGCTCTGGGGCCAACGTCCTGACTTTC.

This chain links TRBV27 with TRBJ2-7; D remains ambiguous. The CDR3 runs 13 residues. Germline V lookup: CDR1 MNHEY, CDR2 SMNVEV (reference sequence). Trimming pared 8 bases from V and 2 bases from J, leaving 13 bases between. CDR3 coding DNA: TGTGCCAGCGCACCACGGGTAACCTACGAGCAGTACTTC. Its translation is CASAPRVTYEQYF.

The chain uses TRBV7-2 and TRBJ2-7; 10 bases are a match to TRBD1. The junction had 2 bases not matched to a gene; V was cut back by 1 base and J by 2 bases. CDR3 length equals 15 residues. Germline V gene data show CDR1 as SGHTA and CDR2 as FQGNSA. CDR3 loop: CASSLGGTGAYEQYF. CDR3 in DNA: TGTGCCAGCAGCTTAGGTGGGACAGGGGCCTACGAGCAGTACTTC. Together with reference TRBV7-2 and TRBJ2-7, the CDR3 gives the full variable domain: GAGVSQSPSNKVTEKGKDVELRCDPISGHTALYWYRQSLGQGLEFLIYFQGNSAPDKSGLPSDRFSAERTGGSVSTLTIQRTQQEDSAVYLCASSLGGTGAYEQYFGPGTRLTVT.

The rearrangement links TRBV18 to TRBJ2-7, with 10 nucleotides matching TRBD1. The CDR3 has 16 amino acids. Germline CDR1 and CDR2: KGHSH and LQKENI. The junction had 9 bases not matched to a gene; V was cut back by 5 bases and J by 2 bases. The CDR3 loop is CASSRNRDRGTYEQYF. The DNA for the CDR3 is TGTGCCAGCTCAAGGAACCGGGACAGGGGAACCTACGAGCAGTACTTC. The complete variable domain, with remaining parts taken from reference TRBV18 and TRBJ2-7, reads NAGVMQNPRHLVRRRGQEARLRCSPMKGHSHVYWYRQLPEEGLKFMVYLQKENIIDESGMPKERFSAEFPKEGPSILRIQQVVRGDSAAYFCASSRNRDRGTYEQYFGPGTRLTVT.

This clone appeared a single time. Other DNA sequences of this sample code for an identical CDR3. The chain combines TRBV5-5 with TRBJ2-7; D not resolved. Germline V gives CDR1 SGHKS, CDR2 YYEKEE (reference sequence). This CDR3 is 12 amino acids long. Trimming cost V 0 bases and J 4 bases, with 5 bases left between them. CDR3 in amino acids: CASSLVAYEQYF. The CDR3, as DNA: TGTGCCAGCAGCTTGGTTGCTTACGAGCAGTACTTC.

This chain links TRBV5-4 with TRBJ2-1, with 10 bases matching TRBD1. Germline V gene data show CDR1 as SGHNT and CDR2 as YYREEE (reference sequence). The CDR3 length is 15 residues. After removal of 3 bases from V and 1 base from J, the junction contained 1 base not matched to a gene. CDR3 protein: CASSWGQGSYNEQFF. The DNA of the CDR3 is TGTGCCAGCAGCTGGGGACAGGGGTCCTACAATGAGCAGTTCTTC.

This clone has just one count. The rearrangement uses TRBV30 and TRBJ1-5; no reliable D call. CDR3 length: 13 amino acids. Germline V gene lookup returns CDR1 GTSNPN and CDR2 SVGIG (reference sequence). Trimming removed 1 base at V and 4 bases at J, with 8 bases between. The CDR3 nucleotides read TGTGCCTGGAGTGAGGGCATAAATCAGCCCCAGCATTTT. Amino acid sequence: CAWSEGINQPQHF.

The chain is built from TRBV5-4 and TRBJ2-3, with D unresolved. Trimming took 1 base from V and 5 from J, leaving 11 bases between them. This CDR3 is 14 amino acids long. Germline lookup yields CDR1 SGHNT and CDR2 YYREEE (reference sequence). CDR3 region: CASSLFSSGDTQYF. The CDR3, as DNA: TGTGCCAGCAGCTTGTTCAGTTCGGGAGATACGCAGTATTTT.

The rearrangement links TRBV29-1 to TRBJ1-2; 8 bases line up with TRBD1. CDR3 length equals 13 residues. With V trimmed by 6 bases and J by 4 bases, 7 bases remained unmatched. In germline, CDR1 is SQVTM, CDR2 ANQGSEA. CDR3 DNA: TGCAGCGTGGGATCAGGGGGCTCCTATGGCTACACCTTC. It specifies CSVGSGGSYGYTF.

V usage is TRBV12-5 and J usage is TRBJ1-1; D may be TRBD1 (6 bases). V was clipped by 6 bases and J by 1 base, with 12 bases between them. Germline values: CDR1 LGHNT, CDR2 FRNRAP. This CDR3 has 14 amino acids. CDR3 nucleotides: TGTGCTAGTGGGGCGGGACAAGGGAACACTGAAGCTTTCTTT. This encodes CASGAGQGNTEAFF.

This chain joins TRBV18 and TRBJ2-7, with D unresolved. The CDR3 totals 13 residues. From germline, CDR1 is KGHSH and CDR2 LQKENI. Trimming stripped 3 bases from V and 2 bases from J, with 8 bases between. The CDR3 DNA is TGTGCCAGCTCACCGGCGACGGCCTACGAGCAGTACTTC. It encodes CASSPATAYEQYF.

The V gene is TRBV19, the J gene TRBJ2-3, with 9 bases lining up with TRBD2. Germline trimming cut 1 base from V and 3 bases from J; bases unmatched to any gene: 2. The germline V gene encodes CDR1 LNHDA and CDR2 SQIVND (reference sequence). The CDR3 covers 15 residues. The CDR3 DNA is TGTGCCAGTAGTATAGGACTAGCGGCGACAGATACGCAGTATTTT. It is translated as CASSIGLAATDTQYF.

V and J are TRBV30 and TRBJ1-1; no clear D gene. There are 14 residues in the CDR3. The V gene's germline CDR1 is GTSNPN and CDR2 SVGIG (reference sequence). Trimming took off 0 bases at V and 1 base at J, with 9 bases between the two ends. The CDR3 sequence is CAWSVNTANTEAFF. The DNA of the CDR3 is TGTGCCTGGAGTGTAAATACAGCGAACACTGAAGCTTTCTTT.

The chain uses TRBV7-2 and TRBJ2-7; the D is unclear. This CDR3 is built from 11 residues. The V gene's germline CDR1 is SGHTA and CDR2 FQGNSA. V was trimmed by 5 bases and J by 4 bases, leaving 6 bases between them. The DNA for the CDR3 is TGTGCCAGCAGCCAAATGTACGAGCAGTACTTC. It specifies CASSQMYEQYF.

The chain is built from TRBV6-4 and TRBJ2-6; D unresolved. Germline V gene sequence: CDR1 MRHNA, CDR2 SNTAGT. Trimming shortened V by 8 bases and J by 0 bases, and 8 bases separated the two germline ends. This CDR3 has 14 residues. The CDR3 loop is CASVDFSGANVLTF. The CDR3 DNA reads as TGTGCCAGCGTTGATTTCTCTGGGGCCAACGTCCTGACTTTC.

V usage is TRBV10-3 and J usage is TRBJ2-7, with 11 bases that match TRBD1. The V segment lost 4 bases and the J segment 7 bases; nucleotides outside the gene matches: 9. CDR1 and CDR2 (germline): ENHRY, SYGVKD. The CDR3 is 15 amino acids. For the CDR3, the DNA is TGTGCCATCAGTGGGACAGGGGGCCCCTCCGGGGAGCAGTACTTC. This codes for CAISGTGGPSGEQYF.

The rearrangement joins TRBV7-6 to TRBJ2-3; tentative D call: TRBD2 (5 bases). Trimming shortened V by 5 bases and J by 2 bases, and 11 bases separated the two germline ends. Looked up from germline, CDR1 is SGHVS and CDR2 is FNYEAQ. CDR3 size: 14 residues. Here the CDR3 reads CASSIRDHTDTQYF. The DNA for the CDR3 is TGTGCCAGCAGCATCCGGGATCACACAGATACGCAGTATTTT. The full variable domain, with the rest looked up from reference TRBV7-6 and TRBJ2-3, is GAGVSQSPRYKVTKRGQDVALRCDPISGHVSLYWYRQALGQGPEFLTYFNYEAQQDKSGLPNDRFSAERPEGSISTLTIQRTEQRDSAMYRCASSIRDHTDTQYFGPGTRLTVL.